The 31 T cell receptor beta chains below were found in one sample sequenced in a study of CD8+CD57+ T cells in acquired aplastic anemia. Genomic DNA provided the template from which TCR beta VDJ and CDR3 profiles were obtained. TCRdb re-called the reads through MiXCR, storing one row per CDR3 protein. In the table there are 150,000 to 200,000 distinct CDR3 sequences, around 48% of which are singletons. The authors sequenced patients whose flow cytometry had shown CD8+CD57+ cell expansion. The specimen was sorted CD4+, CD8+, or CD8+CD57+ T cells (not recorded which) from PBMCs. Receptors were obtained from a human donor with aplastic anemia.

This clonotype has at least ten counts. The rearrangement links TRBV7-2 to TRBJ2-5; D is perhaps TRBD1 or TRBD2 (6 bases each). The CDR3 is 13 amino acids. The germline gives CDR1 SGHTA, CDR2 FQGNSA. Between the trimmed V and J ends, which lost 8 bases and 4 bases, there was a span of 14 bases. CDR3 in amino acids: CASGPGARETQYF. The DNA for the CDR3 is TGTGCCAGCGGTCCGGGGGCGCGAGAGACCCAGTACTTC.

The chain recombines TRBV2 with TRBJ2-7, with TRBD2 matching 10 bases. Germline V gene sequence: CDR1 SNHLY, CDR2 FYNNEI. This CDR3 is 17 amino acids long. The V gene end was trimmed by 7 bases and the J gene end by 2 bases; junction bases not matched to a gene: 14. The CDR3 protein is CASNGGIAGGDTYEQYF. The CDR3, as DNA: TGTGCCAGCAATGGGGGAATAGCGGGAGGTGATACCTACGAGCAGTACTTC.

In regard to this clonotype: A read error may be the cause here, since a much bigger clone is one base away. The chain uses TRBV11-2 and TRBJ2-7, with TRBD1 identical over 8 bases. The CDR3 contains 17 residues. Per germline, CDR1 SGHAT and CDR2 FQNNGV. The CDR3 nucleotides read TGTGCCAGCAGCTTCTCAGACGGGACAGGTGACCCCTACGAGCCGTACTTC. Residues: CASSFSDGTGDPYEPYF.

This clonotype was seen many times. The genes are TRBV20-1 and TRBJ2-3; 9 nucleotides agree with TRBD2. Germline trimming cut 4 bases from V and 2 bases from J; bases unmatched to any gene: 4. Germline CDR1 DFQATT, CDR2 SNEGSKA (reference sequence). The CDR3 runs to 14 residues. The CDR3 DNA follows: TGCAGTGCTACACGCGGGGGGGCCACAGATACGCAGTATTTT. Translated: CSATRGGATDTQYF.

There are many counts of this clonotype. One junction end disagrees with the germline gene, perhaps due to a read error. The chain carries TRBV2 and TRBJ2-1; D not certain. This CDR3 spans 11 amino acids. Germline V CDR1 and CDR2: SNHLY, FYNNEI. CDR3 sequence (DNA): TGTGCCAGCAGTGATAAATTTACGGGCCCTTTC. Its protein is CASSDKFTGPF.

The gene calls are TRBV6-1 and TRBJ2-5; 9 bases fit TRBD2. With 7 bases clipped from V and 2 bases from J, the junction kept 8 bases outside the gene matches. The germline CDR1 and CDR2 sequences are MNHNS and SASEGT. There are 15 residues in the CDR3. The CDR3 spells CASNRLAGRQETQYF. The CDR3 nucleotides are TGTGCCAGCAACCGGCTAGCGGGACGACAAGAGACCCAGTACTTC.

This clonotype was counted between two and nine times. The chain has TRBV9 and TRBJ2-5, with unresolved D. Per the germline V gene, CDR1 is SGDLS and CDR2 is YYNGEE. V was shortened by 4 bases and J by 0 bases, with 7 bases between the two germline ends. The CDR3 loop spans 13 amino acids. CDR3 amino acids: CASSTPNQETQYF. DNA for the CDR3: TGTGCCAGCAGCACTCCAAACCAAGAGACCCAGTACTTC.

In this sample, this clonotype turned up once. Here the CDR3 reads CAHRGGENSPLHF. In DNA, the CDR3 is TGTGCCCACAGGGGGGGTGAAAATTCACCCCTCCACTTT. This chain uses TRBV10-3 with TRBJ1-6; 8 bases are a match to TRBD1. CDR1 is ENHRY, CDR2 SYGVKD, per germline. The CDR3 sequence is 13 residues long. With 11 bases clipped from V and 7 bases from J, the junction kept 7 bases outside the gene matches.

As for this clonotype: At one end the junction does not follow the germline gene, possibly because of a read error. This chain connects TRBV25-1 to TRBJ1-2, with TRBD1 identical over 7 bases. Germline V gene lookup returns CDR1 MGHDK and CDR2 SYGVNS. The CDR3 runs to 16 residues. CDR3 amino acids: CASSTWTGGTNNGYTF. The CDR3 DNA sequence: TGTGCCAGCAGTACATGGACAGGAGGAACTAACAATGGCTACACCTTC.

As regards this clonotype: With a much larger clone just one base away, this may be a read error. The chain joins TRBV20-1 to TRBJ1-5; a possible D gene is TRBD1 (6 bases). The CDR3 runs 13 residues. Germline values: CDR1 DFQATT, CDR2 SNEGSKA (reference sequence). Trimming removed 6 bases at V and 6 bases at J, with 15 bases between. The CDR3 loop is CSATRGASQPQHF. The CDR3 nucleotides read TGCAGTGCCACTAGGGGGGCGAGTCAGCCCCAGCATTTT.

This sequence joins TRBV15 and TRBJ2-7; no reliable D call. The CDR3 is 15 residues long. Between the trimmed V and J ends, which lost 0 bases and 6 bases, there was a span of 15 bases. CDR1 is LNHNV, CDR2 YYDKDF, per germline (reference sequence). DNA for the CDR3: TGTGCCACCAGCAGAGAGTTCAGGAAACGGCGCGAGCAGTACTTC. It codes for CATSREFRKRREQYF.

This clonotype was detected only once. The CDR3 DNA follows: TGTGCCACCAGTGATTCCTCGCCCGGGACAGGCAACGAGCAGTACTTC. It codes for CATSDSSPGTGNEQYF. The J gene is TRBJ2-7, the V gene TRBV24-1; 8 positions match TRBD1. The germline V gene has CDR1 KGHDR and CDR2 SFDVKD. V gave up 2 bases and J gave up 5 bases; unmatched junction bases: 10. The CDR3 runs 16 residues.

Here the CDR3 DNA reads TGCAGTGCTCATCCGGGACTTTACTCCTACGAGCAGTACTTC. Its translation: CSAHPGLYSYEQYF. The chain links TRBV20-1 to TRBJ2-7, with D maybe TRBD2 (6 bases). Between the trimmed V and J ends, which lost 5 bases and 0 bases, there was a span of 14 bases. Germline CDR1 DFQATT, CDR2 SNEGSKA (reference sequence). This CDR3 region has 14 residues.

This clonotype appeared many times. V gene TRBV11-2 combines with J gene TRBJ2-2; 7 positions agree with TRBD1. Germline CDR1 and CDR2: SGHAT and FQNNGV. The length of the CDR3 is 15 residues. The trim removed 1 base at V and 5 bases at J, leaving 4 bases unmatched. The CDR3: CASSLGAGGTGELFF. CDR3 in DNA: TGTGCCAGCAGCTTAGGGGCAGGGGGAACCGGGGAGCTGTTTTTT.

This clonotype was seen ten or more times. The rearrangement uses TRBV7-3 and TRBJ2-3; 12 positions match TRBD2. Per germline, CDR1 SGHTA and CDR2 FQGTGA. After removal of 2 bases from V and 5 bases from J, the junction contained 11 bases not matched to a gene. The CDR3 is 18 amino acids. The CDR3 loop is CASSLPFLAGGPGDTQYF. The CDR3 DNA reads TGTGCCAGCAGCTTACCGTTCCTAGCGGGAGGGCCAGGAGATACGCAGTATTTT.

This clonotype was detected many times. The chain employs TRBV9 and TRBJ2-3; 8 bases are shared with TRBD2. In germline, CDR1 is SGDLS, CDR2 YYNGEE. The CDR3 is 13 amino acids. Trimming at V came to 2 bases and at J to 6 bases, leaving 2 bases not matched to a gene. The CDR3 protein is CASSVGGDDTQYF. Written as DNA, the CDR3 is TGTGCCAGCAGCGTCGGGGGGGATGATACGCAGTATTTT.

CDR3 sequence (DNA): TGTGCCACCAGTGACCCGACAGGACCGGACGGTGAGCAGTTCTTC. This encodes CATSDPTGPDGEQFF. This rearrangement joins TRBV24-1 to TRBJ2-1, with a possible D match to TRBD1 (6 bases). V was cut by 4 bases and J by 9 bases, with 18 bases left in between. The CDR3 is made up of 15 amino acids. CDR1 is KGHDR and CDR2 is SFDVKD in the germline V gene.

This chain uses TRBV2 with TRBJ1-3; no firm D call. V lost 6 bases and J lost 2, with 5 bases in between. The CDR3 has 12 amino acids. From germline, CDR1 is SNHLY and CDR2 FYNNEI. The chain's CDR3 is CASRFTGNTIYF. In DNA, the CDR3 is TGTGCCAGCAGGTTCACTGGAAACACCATATATTTT.

With respect to this clonotype: A much bigger clone sits one base away, suggesting this may be a read error. This CDR3 is missing its conserved last phenylalanine or tryptophan, likely due to a read error. The V call is TRBV19, the J call TRBJ2-1; 12 bases map to TRBD2. CDR1 and CDR2 (germline): LNHDA, SQIVND (reference sequence). After removal of 6 bases from V and 4 bases from J, the junction contained 7 bases not matched to a gene. The CDR3 sequence is 16 residues long. The CDR3 DNA reads as TGTGCCAGTAGGAATCTAGCGGGGGGGCAATACAATGAGCAGTTCCTC. Protein sequence: CASRNLAGGQYNEQFL.

The chain has TRBV28 and TRBJ2-5; 9 bases align to TRBD1. Germline V gene lookup returns CDR1 MDHEN and CDR2 SYDVKM. The CDR3 loop spans 17 amino acids. V lost 2 bases, J lost 2 bases, and 9 bases stayed unmatched. The CDR3 sequence is CASSLLGQGSGQETQYF. The DNA for the CDR3 is TGTGCCAGCAGTTTACTGGGACAGGGATCTGGACAAGAGACCCAGTACTTC.

This clonotype has more than one count but fewer than ten. The rearrangement uses TRBV20-1 and TRBJ1-5; TRBD1 aligns across 7 bases. Germline CDR1 DFQATT, CDR2 SNEGSKA (reference sequence). V lost 7 bases, J lost 5 bases, and 14 bases stayed unmatched. This CDR3 contains 15 residues. This CDR3 reads CSVPRQGRGYQPQHF. The CDR3 region has the DNA TGCAGTGTTCCTCGACAGGGAAGGGGGTATCAGCCCCAGCATTTT.

This chain uses TRBV29-1 with TRBJ1-5, with TRBD1 matching 8 bases. J was trimmed by 4 bases and V by 6 bases; bases with no gene match: 5. This CDR3 is built from 13 residues. Germline CDR1 is SQVTM and CDR2 is ANQGSEA. The CDR3 protein is CSVLDRENQPQHF. The CDR3 nucleotides read TGCAGCGTGTTGGACAGGGAAAATCAGCCCCAGCATTTT.

This chain connects TRBV12-3 or TRBV12-4 to TRBJ2-2, with D possibly TRBD1 on 6 matching bases. V dropped 3 bases and J dropped 8 bases, with 7 bases sitting between them. The CDR3 totals 12 residues. The chain's CDR3 is CASSFGTGELFF. The DNA for the CDR3 is TGTGCCAGCAGTTTCGGGACAGGGGAGCTGTTTTTT.

This clonotype was recorded at least ten times. This chain joins TRBV9 and TRBJ1-1, with D perhaps matching TRBD1 (5 bases). CDR1 and CDR2 from the germline V gene are SGDLS and YYNGEE. Trimming stripped 3 bases from V and 7 bases from J, with 10 bases between. There are 12 residues in the CDR3. In nucleotides, the CDR3 is TGTGCCAGCAGCGCGGCAGGGATTGAAGCTTTCTTT. Translating it yields CASSAAGIEAFF.

This clonotype was seen repeatedly, ten times or more. The CDR3 spells CASSQVTVLGSPLHF. In DNA form, the CDR3 reads TGCGCCAGCAGCCAAGTGACGGTCCTAGGTTCACCCCTCCACTTT. J is TRBJ1-6 and V is TRBV4-3; D remains unclear. Trimming removed 1 base at V and 9 bases at J, with 13 bases between. Germline values: CDR1 LGHNA, CDR2 YSLEER. The CDR3 spans 15 residues.

The genes are TRBV20-1 and TRBJ2-7; no clear D gene. Trimming took off 3 bases at V and 6 bases at J, with 3 bases between the two ends. CDR1 and CDR2 (germline): DFQATT, SNEGSKA (reference sequence). This CDR3 region has 9 residues. This CDR3 reads CSASLEQYF. CDR3 sequence (DNA): TGCAGTGCTAGTCTCGAGCAGTACTTC.

This clonotype has only one observation. J is TRBJ2-7 and V is TRBV10-3, with TRBD2 identical over 11 bases. The CDR3 is made up of 18 amino acids. The trim removed 2 bases at V and 4 bases at J, leaving 13 bases unmatched. Per germline, CDR1 ENHRY and CDR2 SYGVKD. CDR3 DNA sequence: TGTGCCATCAGTGAGCCGACGAAACTAGCGGGAGCAGCTTACGAGCAGTACTTC. Translation: CAISEPTKLAGAAYEQYF.

This chain connects TRBV20-1 to TRBJ2-3; 8 positions match TRBD1. CDR1 is DFQATT and CDR2 is SNEGSKA in the germline V gene (reference sequence). This CDR3 has 14 amino acids. V was clipped by 4 bases and J by 3 bases; unmatched bases: 6. CDR3 in DNA: TGCAGTGCTACGAGACAGGGGTTGACAGATACGCAGTATTTT. It encodes CSATRQGLTDTQYF.

The J gene is TRBJ2-2, the V gene TRBV7-9; D is uncertain. Germline V CDR1 and CDR2: SEHNR, FQNEAQ (reference sequence). The CDR3 totals 15 residues. V shed 1 base and J shed 2 bases, with 8 bases lying between them. The CDR3 nucleotides read TGTGCCAGCAGCTTAGGCCGCTCCAACACCGGGGAGCTGTTTTTT. This translates into CASSLGRSNTGELFF.

At least ten counts were recorded for this clonotype. This sequence joins TRBV20-1 and TRBJ1-2; 11 bases agree with TRBD1. V was pared by 6 bases and J by 4 bases, with 7 bases of the junction left unmatched. This CDR3 has 14 residues. The germline CDR1 and CDR2 sequences are DFQATT and SNEGSKA (reference sequence). In DNA form, the CDR3 reads TGCAGTGCCACGCGGACAGGGGGCCCCTATGGCTACACCTTC. Amino acids: CSATRTGGPYGYTF.

Note on this clonotype: Since no conserved phenylalanine or tryptophan closes the CDR3, a read error is the likely cause. This rearrangement joins TRBV10-3 to TRBJ2-3, with a possible D match to TRBD2 (7 bases). The CDR3 covers 16 residues. Germline V gene sequence: CDR1 ENHRY, CDR2 SYGVKD. The CDR3 loop is CATSEPGGFGTDTQYS. Here the CDR3 DNA reads TGTGCCACCAGTGAGCCGGGGGGCTTTGGCACAGATACGCAGTATTCT.